The entry that follows covers one T cell receptor beta chain sequence. In the study's own analysis: Amplification of reference gene primers provided the estimated nucleated cell counts. Libraries were prepared by immunoSEQ multiplex PCR; TCRdb keeps only in-frame clonotypes and omits some of them. V, J and clone size are taken as reported in that table, and D and trimming were inferred from the DNA itself. This sample yields 200,000 to 250,000 clones, of which about four fifths are seen a single time; 1.3% belongs to the top ten. Participants were aged about 18 to 100 years from approximately 24 US areas. The data were obtained in a study of blood T cell repertoires in COVID-19. At the level of the study: Collection of acute and convalescent COVID-19 samples took place in the United States, Italy and Spain. From T cells, B-cell-depleted T cells, or PBMCs came the material, which was cDNA or gDNA.

Germline loops: CDR1 LNHDA, CDR2 SQIVND (reference sequence). Trimming took 4 bases from V and 6 from J, leaving 10 bases between them. CDR3 length: 12 amino acids. V gene TRBV19 combines with J gene TRBJ2-7; possible D gene TRBD1, 6 bases. Sequenced: PBMCs or T cells enriched from blood (not recorded which). The TCR sequence derives from a woman in her thirties or forties with acute COVID-19. As DNA, the CDR3 is TGTGCCAGTAGTAGCACAGGGCTCGAGCAGTACTTC. Amino acids: CASSSTGLEQYF.